These 29 T cell receptor beta chains originate from one sample sequenced in a study of cytomegalovirus exposure and HLA in healthy donors. Amplification used 60 Vbeta primers and 13 Jbeta primers. The table came from immunoSEQ multiplex PCR; TCRdb's copy has only in-frame clones and leaves some out. The sample lists under 200,000 clones; 82% were seen once. The sequenced material came from PBMCs. These receptors all stem from a girl aged 5 to 17 in good health and CMV-seropositive.

V usage is TRBV5-1 and J usage is TRBJ2-2; 12 bases are shared with TRBD2. Trimming took 4 bases from V and 5 from J; bases not matched to a gene: 6. The germline CDR1 and CDR2 sequences are SGHRS and YFSETQ. The CDR3 consists of 16 residues. The CDR3 region is CASSRRLAGETGELFF. The CDR3 DNA follows: TGCGCCAGCAGCCGACGACTAGCGGGAGAGACCGGGGAGCTGTTTTTT.

The V gene is TRBV2, the J gene TRBJ2-3, with TRBD2 matching over 8 bases. The CDR3 has 15 residues. CDR1 and CDR2 from the germline V gene are SNHLY and FYNNEI. V shed 6 bases, J shed 2 bases, and the junction held 7 bases outside the gene matches. In DNA, the CDR3 is TGTGCCAGCAGGCCCTTAGCGGGAAACACAGATACGCAGTATTTT. Its protein product is CASRPLAGNTDTQYF.

The chain has TRBV4-3 and TRBJ2-5; a possible D gene is TRBD1 (6 bases). The V end was cut by 2 bases, the J end by 2 bases, with 24 bases between. Per the germline V gene, CDR1 is LGHNA and CDR2 is YSLEER. This CDR3 spans 19 amino acids. CDR3 sequence: CASSQSSDSPLGVQETQYF. In DNA form, the CDR3 reads TGCGCCAGCAGCCAATCCTCGGACAGTCCCTTAGGGGTTCAAGAGACCCAGTACTTC.

The chain recombines TRBV12-5 with TRBJ1-1; TRBD1 matches 7 bases. Losses at the gene ends were 5 bases for V and 4 bases for J; bases not matched to a gene: 4. Germline V lookup: CDR1 LGHNT, CDR2 FRNRAP. This CDR3 is 13 amino acids long. The CDR3 loop reads CASGPTGSTEAFF. The CDR3 region has the DNA TGTGCTAGTGGTCCGACAGGGAGCACTGAAGCTTTCTTT.

The gene calls are TRBV28 and TRBJ2-1; 8 bases are a match to TRBD1. The CDR3 is 13 amino acids. Germline V gives CDR1 MDHEN, CDR2 SYDVKM. V was pared by 10 bases and J by 5 bases, with 7 bases of the junction left unmatched. The CDR3 loop is CATGRDRHNEQFF. The CDR3 coding sequence is TGTGCCACGGGCCGGGACAGGCACAATGAGCAGTTCTTC.

The chain joins TRBV2 to TRBJ2-1, with 9 bases fitting TRBD2. The CDR3 spans 15 residues. The junction had 5 bases not matched to a gene; V was cut back by 4 bases and J by 4 bases. Germline-derived CDR1 and CDR2 are SNHLY and FYNNEI. CDR3 DNA sequence: TGTGCCAGCAGTGGCGAGACTAGCGGATACAATGAGCAGTTCTTC. Protein: CASSGETSGYNEQFF.

The chain is built from TRBV5-6 and TRBJ2-7, with D possibly matching TRBD1 (6 bases). V was clipped by 5 bases and J by 3 bases, with 18 bases between them. This CDR3 has 15 amino acids. Germline V gives CDR1 SGHDT, CDR2 YYEEEE. The CDR3 sequence is CASSQTQGFGYEQYF. The CDR3 coding sequence is TGTGCCAGCAGTCAAACCCAGGGGTTCGGCTACGAGCAGTACTTC. Full variable domain (remainder filled in from reference TRBV5-6 and TRBJ2-7): DAGVTQSPTHLIKTRGQQVTLRCSPKSGHDTVSWYQQALGQGPQFIFQYYEEEERQRGNFPDRFSGHQFPNYSSELNVNALLLGDSALYLCASSQTQGFGYEQYFGPGTRLTVT.

Turning to this clone: Additional DNA sequences in this sample encode the identical CDR3. DNA of the CDR3: TGCGCCAGCAGCTCAGCAGGGGGCTACACTGAAGCTTTCTTT. This gives the protein CASSSAGGYTEAFF. The chain carries TRBV5-1 and TRBJ1-1; 8 bases line up with TRBD1. CDR3 length: 14 residues. V lost 3 bases and J lost 3; bases outside the gene matches: 4. Germline V CDR1 and CDR2: SGHRS, YFSETQ.

The chain has TRBV13 and TRBJ2-1; 9 positions match TRBD2. The V segment lost 4 bases and the J segment 5 bases; nucleotides outside the gene matches: 18. Germline V CDR1 and CDR2: PRHDT, FYEKMQ (reference sequence). The CDR3 totals 19 residues. The CDR3 here is CASSSWVGRSGSRHNEQFF. Written as DNA, the CDR3 is TGTGCCAGCAGCTCGTGGGTGGGGCGTAGCGGGAGTCGGCACAATGAGCAGTTCTTC.

The rearrangement joins TRBV15 to TRBJ2-7; 9 bases map to TRBD1. Germline-derived CDR1 and CDR2 are LNHNV and YYDKDF (reference sequence). With V trimmed by 5 bases and J by 5 bases, 7 bases remained unmatched. The CDR3 totals 14 residues. The CDR3 spells CATSSRDRVHEQYF. CDR3 nucleotides: TGTGCCACCAGCTCCCGGGACAGGGTCCACGAGCAGTACTTC.

The chain has TRBV28 and TRBJ1-3, with 7 bases matching TRBD1. V was clipped by 6 bases and J by 3 bases; unmatched bases: 11. Per germline, CDR1 MDHEN and CDR2 SYDVKM. The length of the CDR3 is 16 residues. The CDR3 protein is CASSLGGTVNGNTIYF. The CDR3 region has the DNA TGTGCCAGCAGCTTAGGGGGGACAGTCAATGGAAACACCATATATTTT.

This chain connects TRBV2 to TRBJ1-3, with D maybe TRBD1 (5 bases). Trimming pared 1 base from V and 2 bases from J, leaving 12 bases between. CDR1 SNHLY and CDR2 FYNNEI come from the germline V gene. CDR3 length: 16 amino acids. The CDR3 loop is CASSEVGQGTGNTIYF. The CDR3 DNA follows: TGTGCCAGCAGTGAAGTGGGGCAGGGAACTGGAAACACCATATATTTT.

V gene TRBV11-2 combines with J gene TRBJ2-2, with a tentative D call TRBD1 (6 bases). This CDR3 contains 15 residues. The V end lost 6 bases, the J end lost 3 bases, and 14 bases lay between the germline ends. Germline lookup yields CDR1 SGHAT and CDR2 FQNNGV. This CDR3 is CASRLGRGYTGELFF. Written as DNA, the CDR3 is TGTGCCAGCAGGCTAGGCAGGGGCTACACCGGGGAGCTGTTTTTT. Drawing the rest from reference TRBV11-2 and TRBJ2-2, the complete variable domain is EAGVAQSPRYKIIEKRQSVAFWCNPISGHATLYWYQQILGQGPKLLIQFQNNGVVDDSQLPKDRFSAERLKGVDSTLKIQPAKLEDSAVYLCASRLGRGYTGELFFGEGSRLTVL.

This CDR3 reads CAISESLAGSSTGELFF. The CDR3 DNA reads as TGTGCCATCAGTGAGTCTTTGGCGGGGTCGAGCACCGGGGAGCTGTTTTTT. The chain is built from TRBV10-3 and TRBJ2-2; D is perhaps TRBD2 (6 bases). Between the trimmed V and J ends, which lost 0 bases and 4 bases, there was a span of 15 bases. The germline gives CDR1 ENHRY, CDR2 SYGVKD. This CDR3 is built from 17 residues.

The rearrangement joins TRBV6-6 to TRBJ2-7; D may be TRBD1 (6 bases). Germline CDR1 MNHNY, CDR2 SVGAGI (reference sequence). There are 16 residues in the CDR3. With 5 bases removed from V and 0 bases from J, the gap between germline ends came to 17 bases. The CDR3 loop reads CASSQPGTRHSYEQYF. The DNA for the CDR3 is TGTGCCAGCAGTCAACCCGGGACACGACACTCCTACGAGCAGTACTTC.

This chain connects TRBV5-1 to TRBJ2-7, with D possibly being TRBD2 (7 bases). Trimming stripped 0 bases from V and 6 bases from J, with 10 bases between. The CDR3 sequence is 13 residues long. The germline CDR1 and CDR2 sequences are SGHRS and YFSETQ. The CDR3 coding sequence is TGCGCCAGCAGCTTGGTGGCGGGGGCCGAGCAGTACTTC. Translating gives CASSLVAGAEQYF.

The chain combines TRBV30 with TRBJ2-4, with D uncertain. Per the germline V gene, CDR1 is GTSNPN and CDR2 is SVGIG (reference sequence). With 2 bases removed from V and 0 bases from J, the gap between germline ends came to 11 bases. The CDR3 has 15 residues. The CDR3: CAWSTIFLAKNIQYF. The CDR3 coding sequence is TGTGCCTGGAGTACTATATTTTTAGCCAAAAACATTCAGTACTTC.

The CDR3 protein is CASTLRDRTPGSYTF. The CDR3, as DNA: TGCGCCAGCACCCTCCGGGACAGGACCCCCGGGAGCTACACCTTC. This chain links TRBV5-1 with TRBJ1-2; 8 nucleotides match TRBD1. Unmatched junction bases numbered 16, after V lost 6 bases and J lost 9 bases. Per the germline V gene, CDR1 is SGHRS and CDR2 is YFSETQ. The CDR3 sequence is 15 residues long.

V and J are TRBV11-3 and TRBJ2-5; 10 nucleotides align to TRBD1. Per the germline V gene, CDR1 is SGHNT and CDR2 is YENEEA. The CDR3 runs 15 residues. Trimming at V came to 1 base and at J to 3 bases, leaving 2 bases not matched to a gene. DNA of the CDR3: TGTGCCAGCAGCTTAGGCGGACAGGGGGAAGAGACCCAGTACTTC. Its translation: CASSLGGQGEETQYF.

The chain couples TRBV21-1 to TRBJ2-5; the DNA was not compared with TRBD1, the D call given in the table. TRBV21-1 is designated a pseudogene. CDR3 size: 15 residues. The CDR3 region is CASSETGPWGETQYF. CDR3 bases: TGTGCCAGCAGCGAAACAGGGCCCTGGGGAGAGACCCAGTACTTC.

The chain couples TRBV7-6 to TRBJ2-3, with 12 bases identical to TRBD2. The CDR3 covers 17 residues. The ends lost 4 bases at V and 2 bases at J; junction bases unmatched: 7. Looked up from germline, CDR1 is SGHVS and CDR2 is FNYEAQ. The CDR3 is CASSSPTSGGFTDTQYF. DNA of the CDR3: TGTGCCAGCAGCTCCCCGACTAGCGGGGGATTCACAGATACGCAGTATTTT. Complete variable domain (other parts from reference TRBV7-6 and TRBJ2-3): GAGVSQSPRYKVTKRGQDVALRCDPISGHVSLYWYRQALGQGPEFLTYFNYEAQQDKSGLPNDRFSAERPEGSISTLTIQRTEQRDSAMYRCASSSPTSGGFTDTQYFGPGTRLTVL.

The rearrangement joins TRBV7-3 to TRBJ2-5; TRBD2 aligns across 14 bases. The length of the CDR3 is 16 residues. Germline loops: CDR1 SGHTA, CDR2 FQGTGA. The ends lost 6 bases at V and 5 bases at J; junction bases unmatched: 8. CDR3 residues: CASSSGLAGVSETQYF. As DNA, the CDR3 is TGTGCCAGCAGTTCGGGACTAGCGGGAGTATCGGAGACCCAGTACTTC.

This clone was recorded once. The rearrangement joins TRBV10-3 to TRBJ1-2; 8 nucleotides align to TRBD1. The germline V gene encodes CDR1 ENHRY and CDR2 SYGVKD. The CDR3 runs to 16 residues. The J segment lost 2 bases and the V segment lost 0 bases, leaving 5 bases of the junction unmatched. CDR3 sequence reads: CAISESTGALNYGYTF. In nucleotides, the CDR3 is TGTGCCATCAGTGAGTCGACAGGGGCCCTCAACTATGGCTACACCTTC.

The rearrangement links TRBV5-1 to TRBJ2-1; TRBD2 matches 10 bases. Germline assignment: CDR1 SGHRS and CDR2 YFSETQ. Losses at the gene ends were 6 bases for V and 5 bases for J; bases not matched to a gene: 11. This CDR3 comprises 16 residues. The DNA of the CDR3 is TGCGCCAGCAACTCTCTAGCGGGAGAGCGGGACAATGAGCAGTTCTTC. Residues: CASNSLAGERDNEQFF.

This chain connects TRBV2 to TRBJ2-3; 12 nucleotides agree with TRBD2. V lost 7 bases and J lost 2; bases outside the gene matches: 16. CDR3 size: 19 residues. CDR1 and CDR2 from the germline V gene are SNHLY and FYNNEI. This CDR3 reads CASIGPTGLAGTSTDTQYF. For the CDR3, the DNA is TGTGCCAGCATAGGGCCTACTGGACTAGCGGGAACCTCCACAGATACGCAGTATTTT.

This clone was observed a single time. CDR3 region: CASSEGRVGGIGAFF. The CDR3 nucleotides are TGTGCCAGCAGTGAAGGAAGGGTAGGGGGCATAGGAGCTTTCTTT. This rearrangement joins TRBV2 to TRBJ1-1; 7 bases fit TRBD1. This CDR3 is 15 amino acids long. Germline V CDR1 and CDR2: SNHLY, FYNNEI. After removal of 1 base from V and 10 bases from J, the junction contained 12 bases not matched to a gene. The variable domain in full, with the rest retrieved from reference TRBV2 and TRBJ1-1, is EPEVTQTPSHQVTQMGQEVILRCVPISNHLYFYWYRQILGQKVEFLVSFYNNEISEKSEIFDDQFSVERPDGSNFTLKIRSTKLEDSAMYFCASSEGRVGGIGAFFGQGTRLTVV.

The DNA of the CDR3 is TGTGCCAGCACTGGTAATTGGACAGGAAAGGAAAAACTGTTTTTT. The encoded protein is CASTGNWTGKEKLFF. The chain couples TRBV6-5 to TRBJ1-4, with 7 bases lining up with TRBD1. There are 15 residues in the CDR3. The trim removed 7 bases at V and 8 bases at J, leaving 13 bases unmatched. CDR1 is MNHEY, CDR2 SVGAGI, per germline.

The V call is TRBV4-1, the J call TRBJ2-1; 8 bases match TRBD1. There are 17 residues in the CDR3. The V gene end was trimmed by 3 bases and the J gene end by 4 bases; junction bases not matched to a gene: 11. Germline values: CDR1 MGHRA, CDR2 YSYEKL. The CDR3 reads CASSQKLQGAKYNEQFF. The DNA for the CDR3 is TGCGCCAGCAGCCAGAAGTTGCAGGGGGCGAAGTACAATGAGCAGTTCTTC.

The V and J genes are TRBV9 and TRBJ1-1, with D unresolved. The CDR3 runs to 14 residues. Per germline, CDR1 SGDLS and CDR2 YYNGEE. V was clipped by 3 bases and J by 1 base, with 10 bases between them. The CDR3 sequence is CASSATQRNTEAFF. In DNA, the CDR3 is TGTGCCAGCAGCGCAACACAAAGGAACACTGAAGCTTTCTTT.